Given below is one T cell receptor (beta chain) in context. Original processing methods: Quantification of nucleated cells was approximated via reference gene primer amplification. Data came from immunoSEQ multiplex PCR; TCRdb stores just in-frame clones and leaves some out. V and J calls and clone size are copied from that table; D and trimming were computed from the DNA. The table has over 50,000 clones, 91% seen once; the top ten hold around 7%. With V trimmed by 6 bases and J by 6 bases, 12 bases remained unmatched. Per germline, CDR1 LGHDT and CDR2 YNNKEL (reference sequence). This CDR3 spans 18 amino acids. The sample originates from a study of blood T cell repertoires in COVID-19. Study-level information: Some COVID-19 samples were acute and others convalescent; all came from the United States, Italy and Spain.

The sample comprised peripheral blood. This receptor was taken from a woman between 55 and 75 years old with active or convalescent COVID-19. The chain joins TRBV3-1 (or the pseudogene TRBV3-2) to TRBJ2-3; TRBD2 agrees at 16 bases. The CDR3 bases are TGTGCCAGCAGTCGGACCGGGACTAGCGGGGGGGCGAGGGATACGCAGTATTTT. It yields the protein CASSRTGTSGGARDTQYF.